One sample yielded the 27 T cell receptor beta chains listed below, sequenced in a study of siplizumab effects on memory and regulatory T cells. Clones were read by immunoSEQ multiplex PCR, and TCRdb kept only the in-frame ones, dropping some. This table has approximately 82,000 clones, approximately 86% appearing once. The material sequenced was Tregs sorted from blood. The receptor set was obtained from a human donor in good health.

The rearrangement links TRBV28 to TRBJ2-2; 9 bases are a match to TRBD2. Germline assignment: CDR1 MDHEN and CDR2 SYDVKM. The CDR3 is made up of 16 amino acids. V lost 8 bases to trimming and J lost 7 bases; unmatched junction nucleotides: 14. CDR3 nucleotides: TGTGCCAGCCAACGGAGCGGGGGGCTGTTACTCGGGGAGCTGTTTTTT. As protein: CASQRSGGLLLGELFF.

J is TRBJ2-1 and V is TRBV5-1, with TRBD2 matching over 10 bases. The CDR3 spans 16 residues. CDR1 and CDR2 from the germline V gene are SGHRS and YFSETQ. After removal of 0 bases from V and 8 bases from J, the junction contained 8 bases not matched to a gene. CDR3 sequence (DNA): TGCGCCAGCAGCTTGGCCTCGAGCGGGGGGGCCTATGAGCAGTTCTTC. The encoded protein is CASSLASSGGAYEQFF.

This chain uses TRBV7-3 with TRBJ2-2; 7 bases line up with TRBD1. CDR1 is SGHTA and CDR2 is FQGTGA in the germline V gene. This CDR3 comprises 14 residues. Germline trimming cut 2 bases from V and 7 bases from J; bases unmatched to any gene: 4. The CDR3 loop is CASSLDRAGGELFF. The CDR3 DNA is TGTGCCAGCAGCTTAGACAGGGCTGGCGGGGAGCTGTTTTTT.

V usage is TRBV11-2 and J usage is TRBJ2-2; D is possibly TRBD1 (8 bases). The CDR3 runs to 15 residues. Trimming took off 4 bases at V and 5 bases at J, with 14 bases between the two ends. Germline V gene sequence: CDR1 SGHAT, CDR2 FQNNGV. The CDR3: CASSSGQGGTGELFF. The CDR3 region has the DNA TGTGCCAGCAGCTCCGGACAGGGAGGGACCGGGGAGCTGTTTTTT.

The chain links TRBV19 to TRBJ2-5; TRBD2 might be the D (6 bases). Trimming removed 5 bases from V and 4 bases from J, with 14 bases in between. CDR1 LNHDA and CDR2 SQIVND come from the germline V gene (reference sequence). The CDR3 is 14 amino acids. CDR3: CASSESNGGETQYF. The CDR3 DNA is TGTGCCAGTAGTGAATCGAACGGGGGAGAGACCCAGTACTTC.

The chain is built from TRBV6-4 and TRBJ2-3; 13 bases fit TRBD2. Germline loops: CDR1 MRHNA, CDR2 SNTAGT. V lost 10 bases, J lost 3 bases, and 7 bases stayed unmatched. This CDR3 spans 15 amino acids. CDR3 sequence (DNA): TGTGCCACCAAACGGACTAGCGGGGGTACAGATACGCAGTATTTT. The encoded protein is CATKRTSGGTDTQYF.

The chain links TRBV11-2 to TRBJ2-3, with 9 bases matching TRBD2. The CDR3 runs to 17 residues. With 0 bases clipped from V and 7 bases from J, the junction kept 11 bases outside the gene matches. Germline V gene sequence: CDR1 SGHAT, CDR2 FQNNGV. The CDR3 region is CASSLDSLAGRRYTQYF. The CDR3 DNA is TGTGCCAGCAGCTTAGATAGTCTAGCGGGGCGTAGATATACGCAGTATTTT.

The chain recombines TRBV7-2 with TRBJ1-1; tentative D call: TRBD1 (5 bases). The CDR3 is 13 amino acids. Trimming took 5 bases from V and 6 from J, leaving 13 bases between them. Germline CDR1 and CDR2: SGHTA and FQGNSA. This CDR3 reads CASSRAGTPEAFF. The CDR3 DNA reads TGTGCCAGCAGCCGAGCGGGGACCCCTGAAGCTTTCTTT.

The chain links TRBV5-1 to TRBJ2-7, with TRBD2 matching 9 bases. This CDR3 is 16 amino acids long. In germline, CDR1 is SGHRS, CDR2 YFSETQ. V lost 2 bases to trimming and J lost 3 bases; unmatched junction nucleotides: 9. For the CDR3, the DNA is TGCGCCAGCAGCTTATGGGCGGCGGGGGGGATCTACGAGCAGTACTTC. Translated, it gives CASSLWAAGGIYEQYF.

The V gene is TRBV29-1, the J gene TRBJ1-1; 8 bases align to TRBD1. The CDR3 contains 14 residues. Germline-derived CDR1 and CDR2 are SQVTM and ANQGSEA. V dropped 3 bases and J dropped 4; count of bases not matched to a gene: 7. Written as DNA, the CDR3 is TGCAGCGTTGACAGGGGGCCTTTTTTCACTGAAGCTTTCTTT. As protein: CSVDRGPFFTEAFF.

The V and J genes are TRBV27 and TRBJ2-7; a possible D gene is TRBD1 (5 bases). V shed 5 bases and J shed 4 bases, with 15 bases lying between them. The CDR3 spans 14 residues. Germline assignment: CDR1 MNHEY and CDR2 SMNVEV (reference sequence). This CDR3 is CASSPKGPRYEQYF. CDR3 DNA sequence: TGTGCCAGCAGTCCGAAGGGGCCACGGTACGAGCAGTACTTC.

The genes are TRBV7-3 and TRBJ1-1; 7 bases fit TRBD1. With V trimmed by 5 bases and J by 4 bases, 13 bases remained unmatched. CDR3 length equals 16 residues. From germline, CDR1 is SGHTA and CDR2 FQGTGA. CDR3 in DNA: TGTGCCAGCAGCCCGGGCACTGGGACAGCGGGCACTGAAGCTTTCTTT. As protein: CASSPGTGTAGTEAFF.

The CDR3 is CASSNSWACLDYEQYF. The CDR3 DNA reads TGTGCCAGCAGCAACTCCTGGGCTTGTTTGGACTACGAGCAGTACTTC. The chain combines TRBV21-1 with TRBJ2-7; the table's D call, TRBD1, was not checked against the DNA. TRBV21-1 is reported as a pseudogene. The CDR3 consists of 16 residues.

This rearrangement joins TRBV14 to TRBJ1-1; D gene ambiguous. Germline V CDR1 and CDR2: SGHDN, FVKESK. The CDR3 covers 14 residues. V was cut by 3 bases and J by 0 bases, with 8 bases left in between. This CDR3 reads CASSQIPMNTEAFF. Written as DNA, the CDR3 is TGTGCCAGCAGCCAGATCCCGATGAACACTGAAGCTTTCTTT.

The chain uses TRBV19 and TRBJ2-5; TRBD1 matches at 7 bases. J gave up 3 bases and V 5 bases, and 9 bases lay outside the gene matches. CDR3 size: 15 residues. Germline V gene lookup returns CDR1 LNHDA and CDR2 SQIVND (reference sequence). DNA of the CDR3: TGTGCCAGTAGTCCGGATTCCGGGACAGAAGAGACCCAGTACTTC. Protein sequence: CASSPDSGTEETQYF.

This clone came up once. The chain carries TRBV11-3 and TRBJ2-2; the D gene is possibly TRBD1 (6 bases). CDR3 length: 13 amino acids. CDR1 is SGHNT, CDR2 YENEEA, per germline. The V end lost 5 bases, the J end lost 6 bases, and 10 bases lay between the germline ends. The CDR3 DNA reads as TGTGCCAGCAGCCCTACAGGGCCCGGGGAGCTGTTTTTT. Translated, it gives CASSPTGPGELFF.

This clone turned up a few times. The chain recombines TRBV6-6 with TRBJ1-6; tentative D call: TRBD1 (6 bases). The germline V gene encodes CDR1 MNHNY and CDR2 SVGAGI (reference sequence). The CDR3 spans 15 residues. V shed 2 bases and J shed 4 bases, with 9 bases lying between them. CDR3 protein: CASSYPDSYNSPLHF. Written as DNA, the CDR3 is TGTGCCAGCAGTTACCCGGACAGTTATAATTCACCCCTCCACTTT.

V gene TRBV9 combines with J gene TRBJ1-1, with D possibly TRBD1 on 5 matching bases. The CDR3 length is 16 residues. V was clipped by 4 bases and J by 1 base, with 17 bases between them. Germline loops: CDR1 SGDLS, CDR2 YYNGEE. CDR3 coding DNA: TGTGCCAGCAGCTCAGAGGGAGGGGCCCCGAACACTGAAGCTTTCTTT. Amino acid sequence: CASSSEGGAPNTEAFF.

The DNA of the CDR3 is TGTGCCAGCAGCCGATCAGGGGGCCACGAGCAGTACTTC. This codes for CASSRSGGHEQYF. The chain joins TRBV5-6 to TRBJ2-7, with 8 bases fitting TRBD1. The V gene's germline CDR1 is SGHDT and CDR2 YYEEEE. This CDR3 is built from 13 residues. With V trimmed by 4 bases and J by 5 bases, 5 bases remained unmatched.

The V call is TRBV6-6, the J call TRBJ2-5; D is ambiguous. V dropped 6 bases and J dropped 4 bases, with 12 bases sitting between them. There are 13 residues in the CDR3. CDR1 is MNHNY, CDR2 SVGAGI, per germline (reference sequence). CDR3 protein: CASRVMVGETQYF. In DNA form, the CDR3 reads TGTGCCAGCAGGGTGATGGTGGGAGAGACCCAGTACTTC.

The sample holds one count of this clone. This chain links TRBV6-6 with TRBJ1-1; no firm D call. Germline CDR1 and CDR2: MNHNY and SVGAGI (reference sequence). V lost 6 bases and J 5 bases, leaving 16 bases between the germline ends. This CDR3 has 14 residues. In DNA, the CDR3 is TGTGCCAGCAGACCCGGAGGTTTGAGGACTGAAGCTTTCTTT. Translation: CASRPGGLRTEAFF.

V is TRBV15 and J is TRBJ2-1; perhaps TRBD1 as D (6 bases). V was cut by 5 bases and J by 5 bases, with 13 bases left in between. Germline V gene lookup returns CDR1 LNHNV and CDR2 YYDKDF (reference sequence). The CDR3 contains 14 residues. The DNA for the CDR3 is TGTGCCACCAGCTCCCGACAGGCGGACAATGAGCAGTTCTTC. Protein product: CATSSRQADNEQFF.

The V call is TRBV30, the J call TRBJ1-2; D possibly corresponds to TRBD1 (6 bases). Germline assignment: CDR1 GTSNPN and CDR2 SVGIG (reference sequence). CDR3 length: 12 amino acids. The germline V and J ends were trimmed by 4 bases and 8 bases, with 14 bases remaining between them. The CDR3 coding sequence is TGTGCCTGGACCACAGGGATACGAGGCTACACCTTC. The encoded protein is CAWTTGIRGYTF.

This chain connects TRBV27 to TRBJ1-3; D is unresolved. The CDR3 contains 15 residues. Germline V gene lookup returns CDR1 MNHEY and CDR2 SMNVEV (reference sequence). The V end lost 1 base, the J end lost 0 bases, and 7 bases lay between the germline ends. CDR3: CASSLFGSSGNTIYF. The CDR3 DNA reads TGTGCCAGCAGTTTATTTGGGAGCTCTGGAAACACCATATATTTT.

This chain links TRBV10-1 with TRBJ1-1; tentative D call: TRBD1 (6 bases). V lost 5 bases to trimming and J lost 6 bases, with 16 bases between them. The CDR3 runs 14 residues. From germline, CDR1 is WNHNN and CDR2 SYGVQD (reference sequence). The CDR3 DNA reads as TGCGCCAGCAGTTTCCAGGGAGGGGGTGCTGAAGCTTTCTTT. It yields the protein CASSFQGGGAEAFF.

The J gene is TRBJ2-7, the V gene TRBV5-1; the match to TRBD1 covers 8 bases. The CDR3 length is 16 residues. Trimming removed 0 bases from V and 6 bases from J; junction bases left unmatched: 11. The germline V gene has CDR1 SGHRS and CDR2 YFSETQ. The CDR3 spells CASSLAGGTPPGEQYF. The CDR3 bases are TGCGCCAGCAGCTTGGCAGGGGGCACACCCCCTGGCGAGCAGTACTTC.

In DNA form, the CDR3 reads TGCAGTGCTACCGGAAATGAGCAGTTCTTC. Amino acid sequence: CSATGNEQFF. The rearrangement uses TRBV20-1 and TRBJ2-1; no clear D gene. Trimming shortened V by 4 bases and J by 7 bases, and 5 bases separated the two germline ends. The CDR3 extends over 10 amino acids. The V gene's germline CDR1 is DFQATT and CDR2 SNEGSKA (reference sequence).